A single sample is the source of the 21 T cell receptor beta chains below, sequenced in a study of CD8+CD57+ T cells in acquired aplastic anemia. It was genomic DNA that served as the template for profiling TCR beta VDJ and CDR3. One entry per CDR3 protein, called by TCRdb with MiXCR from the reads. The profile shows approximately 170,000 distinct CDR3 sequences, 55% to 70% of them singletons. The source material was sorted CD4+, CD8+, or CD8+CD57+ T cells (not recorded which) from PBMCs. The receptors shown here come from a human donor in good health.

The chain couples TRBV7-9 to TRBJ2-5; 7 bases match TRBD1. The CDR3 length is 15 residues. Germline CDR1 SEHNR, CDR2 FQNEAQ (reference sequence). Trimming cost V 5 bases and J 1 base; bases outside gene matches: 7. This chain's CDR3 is CASSPSDRSQETQYF. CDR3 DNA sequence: TGTGCCAGCAGCCCCTCGGACAGGTCCCAAGAGACCCAGTACTTC.

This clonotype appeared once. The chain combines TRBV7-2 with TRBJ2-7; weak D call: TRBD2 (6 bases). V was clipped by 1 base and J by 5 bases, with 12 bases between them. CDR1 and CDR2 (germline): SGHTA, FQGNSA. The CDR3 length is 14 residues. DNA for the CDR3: TGTGCCAGCAGCTTAGTGAGCGGGCTCAACGAGCAGTACTTC. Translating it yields CASSLVSGLNEQYF.

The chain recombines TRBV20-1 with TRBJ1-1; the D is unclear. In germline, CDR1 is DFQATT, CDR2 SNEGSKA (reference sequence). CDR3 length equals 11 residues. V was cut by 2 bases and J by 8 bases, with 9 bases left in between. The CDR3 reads CSARSGYEAFF. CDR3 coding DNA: TGCAGTGCTAGATCGGGCTACGAAGCTTTCTTT.

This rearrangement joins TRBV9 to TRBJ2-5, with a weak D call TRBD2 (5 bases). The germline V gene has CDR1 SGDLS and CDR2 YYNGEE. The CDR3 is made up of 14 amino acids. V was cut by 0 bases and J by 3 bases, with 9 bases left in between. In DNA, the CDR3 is TGTGCCAGCAGCGTAGTAGGAGGAGAAGAGACCCAGTACTTC. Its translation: CASSVVGGEETQYF.

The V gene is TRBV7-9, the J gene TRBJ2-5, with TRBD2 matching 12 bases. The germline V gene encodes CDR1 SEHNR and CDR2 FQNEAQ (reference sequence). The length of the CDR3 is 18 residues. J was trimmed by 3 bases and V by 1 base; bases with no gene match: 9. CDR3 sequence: CASSLGLRLAGDKETQYF. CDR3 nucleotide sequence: TGTGCCAGCAGCTTAGGATTACGACTAGCGGGAGACAAAGAGACCCAGTACTTC. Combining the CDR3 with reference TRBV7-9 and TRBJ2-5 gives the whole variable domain DTGVSQNPRHKITKRGQNVTFRCDPISEHNRLYWYRQTLGQGPEFLTYFQNEAQLEKSRLLSDRFSAERPKGSFSTLEIQRTEQGDSAMYLCASSLGLRLAGDKETQYFGPGTRLLVL.

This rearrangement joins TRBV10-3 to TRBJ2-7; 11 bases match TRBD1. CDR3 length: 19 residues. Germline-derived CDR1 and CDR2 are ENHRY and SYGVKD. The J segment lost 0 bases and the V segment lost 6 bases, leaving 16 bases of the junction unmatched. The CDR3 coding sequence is TGTGCCATCAGGGGGATTTCTCAAGGGACAGGGGGAAACTCCTACGAGCAGTACTTC. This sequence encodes CAIRGISQGTGGNSYEQYF.

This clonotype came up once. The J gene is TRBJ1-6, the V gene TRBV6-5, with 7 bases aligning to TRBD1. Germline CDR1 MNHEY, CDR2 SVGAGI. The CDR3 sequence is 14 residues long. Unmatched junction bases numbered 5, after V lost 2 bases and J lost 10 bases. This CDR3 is CASSYRTRGSPLHF. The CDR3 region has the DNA TGTGCCAGCAGTTACCGAACCAGGGGGTCACCCCTCCACTTT.

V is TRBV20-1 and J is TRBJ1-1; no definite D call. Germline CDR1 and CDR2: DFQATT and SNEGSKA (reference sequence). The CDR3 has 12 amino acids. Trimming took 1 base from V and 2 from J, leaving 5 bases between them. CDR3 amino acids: CSARATNTEAFF. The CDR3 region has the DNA TGCAGTGCTAGAGCCACAAACACTGAAGCTTTCTTT.

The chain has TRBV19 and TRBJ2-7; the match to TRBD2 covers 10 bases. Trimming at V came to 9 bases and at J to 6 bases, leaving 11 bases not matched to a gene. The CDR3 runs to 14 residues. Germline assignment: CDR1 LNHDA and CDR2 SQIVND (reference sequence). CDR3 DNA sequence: TGTGCCAGCCTAGCTAGCGGGAGAACCTCCGAGCAGTACTTC. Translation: CASLASGRTSEQYF.

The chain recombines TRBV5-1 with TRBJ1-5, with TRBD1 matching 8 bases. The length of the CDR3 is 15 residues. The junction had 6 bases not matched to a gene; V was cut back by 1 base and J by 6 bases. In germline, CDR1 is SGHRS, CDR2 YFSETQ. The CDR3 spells CASSLSGQVSQPQHF. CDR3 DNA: TGCGCCAGCAGCTTGTCGGGACAGGTCAGTCAGCCCCAGCATTTT. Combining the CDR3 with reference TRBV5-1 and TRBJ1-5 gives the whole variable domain KAGVTQTPRYLIKTRGQQVTLSCSPISGHRSVSWYQQTPGQGLQFLFEYFSETQRNKGNFPGRFSGRQFSNSRSEMNVSTLELGDSALYLCASSLSGQVSQPQHFGDGTRLSIL.

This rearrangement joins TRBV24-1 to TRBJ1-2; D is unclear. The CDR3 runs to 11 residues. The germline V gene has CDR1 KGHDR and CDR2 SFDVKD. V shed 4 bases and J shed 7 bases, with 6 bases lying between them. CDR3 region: CATSDIGGYTF. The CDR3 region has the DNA TGTGCCACCAGTGACATTGGTGGCTACACCTTC.

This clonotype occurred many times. This chain's CDR3 is CASSLGGSGSGELFF. The CDR3 DNA follows: TGTGCCAGCAGCTTAGGTGGGAGTGGGTCCGGGGAGCTGTTTTTT. This sequence joins TRBV11-2 and TRBJ2-2, with D tentatively TRBD2 (5 bases). The CDR3 is made up of 15 amino acids. V lost 1 base and J lost 6, with 12 bases in between. CDR1 and CDR2 from the germline V gene are SGHAT and FQNNGV.

CDR3 sequence (DNA): TGCAGTGCCTCGCGGGCTAGCGGGTACAATGAGCAGTTCTTC. Protein sequence: CSASRASGYNEQFF. The J gene is TRBJ2-1, the V gene TRBV20-1, with 8 bases that match TRBD2. V shed 6 bases and J 4 bases; nucleotides not matched to a gene: 8. The CDR3 loop spans 14 amino acids. Germline lookup yields CDR1 DFQATT and CDR2 SNEGSKA (reference sequence).

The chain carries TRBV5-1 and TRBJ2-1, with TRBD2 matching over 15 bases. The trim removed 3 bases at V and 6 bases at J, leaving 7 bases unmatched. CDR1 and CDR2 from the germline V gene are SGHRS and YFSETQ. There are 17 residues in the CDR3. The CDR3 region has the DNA TGCGCCAGCAGCTCGGCCGGGACTAGCGGGAGGCCCAATGAGCAGTTCTTC. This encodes CASSSAGTSGRPNEQFF.

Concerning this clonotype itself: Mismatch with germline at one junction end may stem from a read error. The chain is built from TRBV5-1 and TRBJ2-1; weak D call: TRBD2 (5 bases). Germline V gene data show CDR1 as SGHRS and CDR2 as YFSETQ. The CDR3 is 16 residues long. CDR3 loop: CASSLANGETGNEQFF. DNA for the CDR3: TGTGCCAGCAGCTTAGCCAACGGGGAGACTGGGAATGAGCAGTTCTTC.

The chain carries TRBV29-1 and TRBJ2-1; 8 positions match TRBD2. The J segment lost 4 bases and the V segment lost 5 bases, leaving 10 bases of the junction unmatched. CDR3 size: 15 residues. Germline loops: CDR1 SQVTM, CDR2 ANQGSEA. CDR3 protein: CSVNAGGSLYNEQFF. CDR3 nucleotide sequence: TGCAGCGTTAACGCGGGAGGCTCATTATACAATGAGCAGTTCTTC.

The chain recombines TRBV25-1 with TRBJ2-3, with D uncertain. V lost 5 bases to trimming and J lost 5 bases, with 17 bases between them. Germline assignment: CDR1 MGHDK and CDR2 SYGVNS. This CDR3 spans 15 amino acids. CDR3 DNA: TGTGCCAGCAGTAAGTCGTGGGGTGCGGAAGATACGCAGTATTTT. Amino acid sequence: CASSKSWGAEDTQYF.

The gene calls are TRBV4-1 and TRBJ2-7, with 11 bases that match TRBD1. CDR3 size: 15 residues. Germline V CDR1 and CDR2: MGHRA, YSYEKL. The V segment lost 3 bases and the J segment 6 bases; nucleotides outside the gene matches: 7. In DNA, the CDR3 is TGCGCCAGCAGCCAGTATGGGACAGGGGGACGCGAGCAGTACTTC. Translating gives CASSQYGTGGREQYF.

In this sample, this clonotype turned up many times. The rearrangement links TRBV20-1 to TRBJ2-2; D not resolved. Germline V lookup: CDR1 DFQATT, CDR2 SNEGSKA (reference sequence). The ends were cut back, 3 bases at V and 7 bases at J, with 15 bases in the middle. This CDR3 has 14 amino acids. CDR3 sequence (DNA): TGCAGTGCTAGTGAGGTTGAGTTGGGCGGGGAGCTGTTTTTT. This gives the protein CSASEVELGGELFF.

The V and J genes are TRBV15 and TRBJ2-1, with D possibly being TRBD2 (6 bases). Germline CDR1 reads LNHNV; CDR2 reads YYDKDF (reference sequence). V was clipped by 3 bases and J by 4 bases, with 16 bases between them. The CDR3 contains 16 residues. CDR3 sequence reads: CATSSKGDLGYNEQFF. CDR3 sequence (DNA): TGTGCCACCAGCAGTAAAGGGGACTTGGGTTACAATGAGCAGTTCTTC.

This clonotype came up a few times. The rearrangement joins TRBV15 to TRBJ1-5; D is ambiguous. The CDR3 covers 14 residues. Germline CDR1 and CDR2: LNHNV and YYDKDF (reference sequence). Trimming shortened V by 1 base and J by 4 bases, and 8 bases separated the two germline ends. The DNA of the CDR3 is TGTGCCACCAGCAGAGTTGCGGTTAATCAGCCCCAGCATTTT. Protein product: CATSRVAVNQPQHF. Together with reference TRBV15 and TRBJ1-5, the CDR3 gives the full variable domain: DAMVIQNPRYQVTQFGKPVTLSCSQTLNHNVMYWYQQKSSQAPKLLFHYYDKDFNNEADTPDNFQSRRPNTSFCFLDIRSPGLGDTAMYLCATSRVAVNQPQHFGDGTRLSIL.